This entry lists 19 T cell receptor beta chains sequenced from one sample in a study of cytomegalovirus exposure and HLA in healthy donors (dated by TCRdb to 2016 to 2017). The method behind the library was the immunoSEQ multiplex PCR assay. For the multiplex PCR, a mixture combining 60 forward primers for TCR Vbeta segments and 13 reverse primers for TCR Jbeta segments was used. The immuneACCESS repertoire file appears here via TCRdb, limited to in-frame rearrangements. These files lack a portion of the clones; in checked studies, under half of the deficit traces to unresolved V genes, and the cause of the others is not known. This sample is represented by around 150,000 clones; about 71% of them were singletons. Of the sample, over 2.5% is held by the ten largest clones. Sample: PBMCs. All receptors derive from a woman aged 25 to 39 in good health and CMV-seronegative.

The chain employs TRBV4-3 and TRBJ2-3; 9 bases agree with TRBD2. Germline V gene lookup returns CDR1 LGHNA and CDR2 YSLEER. Germline trimming cut 0 bases from V and 2 bases from J; bases unmatched to any gene: 6. This CDR3 is 17 amino acids long. The CDR3 DNA sequence: TGCGCCAGCAGCCAAGACCCCGGACTAGCGACCACAGATACGCAGTATTTT. Translated: CASSQDPGLATTDTQYF.

The chain links TRBV9 to TRBJ2-1; TRBD2 might be the D (7 bases). Germline loops: CDR1 SGDLS, CDR2 YYNGEE. CDR3 length equals 14 residues. Trimming stripped 7 bases from V and 5 bases from J, with 16 bases between. CDR3 bases: TGTGCCAGCGGTAGGGGGGAGGGAGACAATGAGCAGTTCTTC. Translating it yields CASGRGEGDNEQFF.

The rearrangement joins TRBV2 to TRBJ1-4; tentatively, D is TRBD1 (6 bases). The V and J ends lost 8 bases and 3 bases respectively, with 10 bases between them. The CDR3 totals 13 residues. The germline V gene encodes CDR1 SNHLY and CDR2 FYNNEI. For the CDR3, the DNA is TGTGCCAGCTTTCGGACAGCTAATGAAAAACTGTTTTTT. This sequence encodes CASFRTANEKLFF.

This chain links TRBV7-2 with TRBJ2-1, with TRBD2 identical over 8 bases. CDR3 length: 13 residues. V trimming: 5 bases; J trimming: 7 bases; junction bases outside the gene matches: 4. CDR1 SGHTA and CDR2 FQGNSA come from the germline V gene. CDR3 coding DNA: TGTGCCAGCAGCCCGGAGCGGGAGAATGAGCAGTTCTTC. This sequence encodes CASSPERENEQFF.

There are a few counts of this clone. J is TRBJ2-7 and V is TRBV2; no definite D call. Trimming took off 8 bases at V and 3 bases at J, with 17 bases between the two ends. The CDR3 runs to 14 residues. Germline V gene data show CDR1 as SNHLY and CDR2 as FYNNEI. The CDR3 sequence: CASLLLPSLYEQYF. The CDR3, as DNA: TGTGCCAGCCTCCTACTCCCATCCCTCTACGAGCAGTACTTC.

The rearrangement joins TRBV5-1 to TRBJ2-1; 12 positions agree with TRBD1. CDR3 length equals 17 residues. The ends lost 0 bases at V and 7 bases at J; junction bases unmatched: 8. Germline CDR1 SGHRS, CDR2 YFSETQ. The CDR3 sequence is CASSLASRDRGRNEQFF. CDR3 DNA: TGCGCCAGCAGCTTGGCCTCCAGGGACAGGGGGCGTAATGAGCAGTTCTTC.

This clone occurred once. J is TRBJ1-4 and V is TRBV28, with 8 bases aligning to TRBD1. V was pared by 7 bases and J by 6 bases, with 10 bases of the junction left unmatched. The length of the CDR3 is 15 residues. Germline V lookup: CDR1 MDHEN, CDR2 SYDVKM. CDR3 in amino acids: CASNPPGTGDEKLFF. The CDR3 coding sequence is TGTGCCAGCAATCCCCCCGGGACAGGAGATGAAAAACTGTTTTTT.

This rearrangement joins TRBV27 to TRBJ1-1, with 8 bases that match TRBD1. The V and J ends lost 6 bases and 4 bases, in that order; junction bases with no gene match: 4. The CDR3 is made up of 13 amino acids. CDR1 is MNHEY, CDR2 SMNVEV, per germline (reference sequence). This chain's CDR3 is CASRGRGLTEAFF. For the CDR3, the DNA is TGTGCCAGCAGGGGCAGGGGGCTCACTGAAGCTTTCTTT.

This clone has just a few counts. The J gene is TRBJ1-5, the V gene TRBV28; a possible D gene is TRBD1 (5 bases). V was shortened by 3 bases and J by 5 bases, with 8 bases between the two germline ends. This CDR3 comprises 13 residues. Germline V gene sequence: CDR1 MDHEN, CDR2 SYDVKM. The CDR3 sequence: CASSLQGHQPQHF. Here the CDR3 DNA reads TGTGCCAGCAGTTTGCAGGGCCATCAGCCCCAGCATTTT.

This clone was seen a handful of times. The J gene is TRBJ1-4, the V gene TRBV4-3; 9 bases are shared with TRBD1. Per the germline V gene, CDR1 is LGHNA and CDR2 is YSLEER. The CDR3 is 17 amino acids. The trim removed 0 bases at V and 5 bases at J, leaving 7 bases unmatched. DNA of the CDR3: TGCGCCAGCAGCCAAGATCGAGTGGACAGGGGAAATGAAAAACTGTTTTTT. It is translated as CASSQDRVDRGNEKLFF.

A single count supports this clone. The chain couples TRBV5-1 to TRBJ2-5; the match to TRBD2 covers 8 bases. CDR3 length: 15 residues. V was clipped by 2 bases and J by 5 bases; unmatched bases: 8. Per germline, CDR1 SGHRS and CDR2 YFSETQ. The CDR3 DNA follows: TGCGCCAGCAGCTTAACGGGGGGGGCCAGGGAGACCCAGTACTTC. Its protein is CASSLTGGARETQYF. Complete variable domain (other parts from reference TRBV5-1 and TRBJ2-5): KAGVTQTPRYLIKTRGQQVTLSCSPISGHRSVSWYQQTPGQGLQFLFEYFSETQRNKGNFPGRFSGRQFSNSRSEMNVSTLELGDSALYLCASSLTGGARETQYFGPGTRLLVL.

The chain carries TRBV5-1 and TRBJ1-1; D unresolved. CDR3 length: 13 amino acids. V dropped 5 bases and J dropped 1 base, with 9 bases sitting between them. CDR1 is SGHRS, CDR2 YFSETQ, per germline. The CDR3 is CASSSSGNTEAFF. The CDR3 DNA follows: TGCGCCAGCAGTTCATCAGGGAACACTGAAGCTTTCTTT.

The CDR3 region is CASSLTTDNWSPLHF. The CDR3 DNA reads TGTGCCAGCAGCTTAACGACAGATAATTGGTCACCCCTCCACTTT. The J gene is TRBJ1-6, the V gene TRBV11-2; weak D call: TRBD1 (5 bases). This CDR3 has 15 amino acids. CDR1 and CDR2 from the germline V gene are SGHAT and FQNNGV. V was clipped by 2 bases and J by 10 bases, with 15 bases between them. Supplemented by reference TRBV11-2 and TRBJ1-6, the full variable domain reads EAGVAQSPRYKIIEKRQSVAFWCNPISGHATLYWYQQILGQGPKLLIQFQNNGVVDDSQLPKDRFSAERLKGVDSTLKIQPAKLEDSAVYLCASSLTTDNWSPLHFGNGTRLTVT.

The chain recombines TRBV15 with TRBJ2-1; 9 positions match TRBD2. With V trimmed by 4 bases and J by 13 bases, 11 bases remained unmatched. CDR1 and CDR2 (germline): LNHNV, YYDKDF (reference sequence). The CDR3 covers 14 residues. Written as DNA, the CDR3 is TGTGCCACCAGCAATACCCTAACCGGGACTAGCCAGTTCTTC. This codes for CATSNTLTGTSQFF.

V is TRBV5-5 and J is TRBJ2-2; D remains unclear. V was pared by 0 bases and J by 2 bases, with 8 bases between. Per germline, CDR1 SGHKS and CDR2 YYEKEE (reference sequence). This CDR3 has 15 amino acids. The CDR3 reads CASSLGRFNTGELFF. The CDR3 DNA reads TGTGCCAGCAGCTTGGGCAGGTTTAACACCGGGGAGCTGTTTTTT.

V gene TRBV28 combines with J gene TRBJ1-5; D is ambiguous. The CDR3 loop spans 13 amino acids. Germline CDR1 and CDR2: MDHEN and SYDVKM. The V gene lost 3 bases and the J gene lost 6 bases, with 9 bases spanning the gap. This CDR3 reads CASSFEEGQPQHF. The CDR3 DNA sequence: TGTGCCAGCAGTTTTGAGGAGGGTCAGCCCCAGCATTTT.

The chain uses TRBV5-1 and TRBJ2-7; TRBD1 might be the D (6 bases). Trimming removed 1 base at V and 5 bases at J, with 13 bases between. Germline lookup yields CDR1 SGHRS and CDR2 YFSETQ. This CDR3 has 14 residues. CDR3 protein: CASSLLGTLNEQYF. CDR3 in DNA: TGCGCCAGCAGCTTGTTGGGGACACTTAACGAGCAGTACTTC.

The chain joins TRBV6-5 to TRBJ2-5; TRBD2 agrees at 10 bases. The CDR3 is made up of 15 amino acids. Trimming took 6 bases from V and 2 from J; bases not matched to a gene: 6. Looked up from germline, CDR1 is MNHEY and CDR2 is SVGAGI. The CDR3 nucleotides read TGTGCCAGCAGCACAGGACTAGCGGTACAAGAGACCCAGTACTTC. Translated, it gives CASSTGLAVQETQYF.

This chain links TRBV29-1 with TRBJ2-3, with 11 nucleotides matching TRBD2. Trimming cost V 6 bases and J 0 bases; bases outside gene matches: 5. The germline gives CDR1 SQVTM, CDR2 ANQGSEA. The CDR3 spans 15 residues. CDR3 sequence (DNA): TGCAGCGTGGAGAGGACTAGCGGGAGCACAGATACGCAGTATTTT. Translated: CSVERTSGSTDTQYF.